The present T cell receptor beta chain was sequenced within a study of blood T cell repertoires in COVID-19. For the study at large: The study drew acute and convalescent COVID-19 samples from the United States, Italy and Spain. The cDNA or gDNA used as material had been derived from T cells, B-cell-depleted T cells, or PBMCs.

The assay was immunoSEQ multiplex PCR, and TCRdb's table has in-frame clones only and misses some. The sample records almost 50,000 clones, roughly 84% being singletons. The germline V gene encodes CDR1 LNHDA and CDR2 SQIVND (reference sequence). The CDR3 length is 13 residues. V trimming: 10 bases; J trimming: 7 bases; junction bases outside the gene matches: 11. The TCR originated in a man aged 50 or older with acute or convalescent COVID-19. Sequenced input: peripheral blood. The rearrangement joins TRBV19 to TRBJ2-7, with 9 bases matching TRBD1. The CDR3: CATRDRVSWEQYF. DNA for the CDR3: TGTGCCACCCGGGACAGGGTTTCGTGGGAGCAGTACTTC.